This TCR beta chain was documented in a study of T cell responses to AZD1222 COVID-19 vaccine. Notes on the study in general: With dominance at 160-218 and 743-854, vaccine-associated CD4 TCRs spanned spike. The peak T cell response came first, and repertoires were sampled only after it. Of the AZD1222 recipients, only six or seven were seropositive at baseline. It should be noted that donors were predominantly white British and more often female, and clonal diversity was possibly underestimated.

Sequencing used immunoSEQ multiplex PCR; TCRdb keeps in-frame clones, though not all of them. The top ten hold over 7.5% of the sample, which has tens of thousands of clones, roughly 90% seen once. The CDR3 spans 14 residues. Germline CDR1 is ENHRY and CDR2 is SYGVKD. V was shortened by 5 bases and J by 0 bases, with 8 bases between the two germline ends. On this clone: What it binds is not known.

The sequencing used peripheral blood, collected on day 0 of AZD1222 vaccination. The chain combines TRBV10-3 with TRBJ1-3, with D possibly matching TRBD1 (5 bases). The sequence derives from an adult in good health. The CDR3 bases are TGTGCCATCAGTCCAGGGACCTCTGGAAACACCATATATTTT. It translates to CAISPGTSGNTIYF.